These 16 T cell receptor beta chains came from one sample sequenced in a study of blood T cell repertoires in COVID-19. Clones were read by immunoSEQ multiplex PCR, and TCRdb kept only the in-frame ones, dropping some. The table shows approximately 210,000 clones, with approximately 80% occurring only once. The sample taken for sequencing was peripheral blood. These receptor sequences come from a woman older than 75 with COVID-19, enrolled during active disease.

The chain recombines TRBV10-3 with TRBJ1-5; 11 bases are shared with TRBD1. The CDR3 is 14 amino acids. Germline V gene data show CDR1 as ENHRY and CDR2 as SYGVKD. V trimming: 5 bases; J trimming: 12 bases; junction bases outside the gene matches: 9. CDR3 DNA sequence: TGTGCCATCAGTCCGGGACAGGGGGTAAGGGGCCAGCATTTT. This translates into CAISPGQGVRGQHF.

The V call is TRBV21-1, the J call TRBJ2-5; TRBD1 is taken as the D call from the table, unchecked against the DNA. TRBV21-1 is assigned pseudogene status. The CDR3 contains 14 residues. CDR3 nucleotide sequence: TGTGCCACCGCATTAGGGGGTTGTCGTGAGACCCAGTACTTC. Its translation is CATALGGCRETQYF.

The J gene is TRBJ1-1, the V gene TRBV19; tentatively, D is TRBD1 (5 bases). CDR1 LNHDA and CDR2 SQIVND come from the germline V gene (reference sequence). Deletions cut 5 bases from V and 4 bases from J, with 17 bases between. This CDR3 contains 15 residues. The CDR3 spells CASSPQGALGTEAFF. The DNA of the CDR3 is TGTGCCAGTAGTCCCCAGGGTGCATTGGGCACTGAAGCTTTCTTT.

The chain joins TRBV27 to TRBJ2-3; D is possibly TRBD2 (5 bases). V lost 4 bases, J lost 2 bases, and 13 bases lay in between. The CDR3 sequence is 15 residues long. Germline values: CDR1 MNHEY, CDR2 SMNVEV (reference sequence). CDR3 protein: CASSSPAGNTDTQYF. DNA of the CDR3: TGTGCCAGCAGTTCCCCGGCCGGGAACACAGATACGCAGTATTTT.

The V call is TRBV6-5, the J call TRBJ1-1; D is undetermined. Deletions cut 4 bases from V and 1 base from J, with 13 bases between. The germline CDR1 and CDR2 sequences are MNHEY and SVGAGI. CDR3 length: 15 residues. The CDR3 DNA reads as TGTGCCAGCAGTTCCCGGACTCTGGGGAACACTGAAGCTTTCTTT. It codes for CASSSRTLGNTEAFF.

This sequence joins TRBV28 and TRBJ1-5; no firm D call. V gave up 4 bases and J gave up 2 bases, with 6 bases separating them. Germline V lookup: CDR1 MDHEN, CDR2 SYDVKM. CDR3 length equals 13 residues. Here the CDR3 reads CASSSSRNQPQHF. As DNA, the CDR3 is TGTGCCAGCAGTTCCTCCCGCAATCAGCCCCAGCATTTT.

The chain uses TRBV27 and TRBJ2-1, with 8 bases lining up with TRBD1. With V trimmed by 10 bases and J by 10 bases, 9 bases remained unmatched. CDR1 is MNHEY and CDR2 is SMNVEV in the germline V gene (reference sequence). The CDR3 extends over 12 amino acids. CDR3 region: CATVTGVGEQFF. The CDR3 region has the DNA TGTGCCACCGTGACAGGGGTCGGCGAGCAGTTCTTC.

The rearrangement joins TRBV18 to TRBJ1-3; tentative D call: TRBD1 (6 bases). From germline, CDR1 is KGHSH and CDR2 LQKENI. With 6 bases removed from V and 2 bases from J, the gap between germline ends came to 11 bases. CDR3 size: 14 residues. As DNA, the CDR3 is TGTGCCAGCTCCACAGGGCTCACTGGAAACACCATATATTTT. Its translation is CASSTGLTGNTIYF.

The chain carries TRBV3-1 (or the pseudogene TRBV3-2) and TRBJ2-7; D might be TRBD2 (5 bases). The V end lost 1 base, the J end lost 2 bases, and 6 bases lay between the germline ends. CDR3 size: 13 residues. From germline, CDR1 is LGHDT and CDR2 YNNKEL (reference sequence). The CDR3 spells CASSQGTAYEQYV. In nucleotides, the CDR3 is TGTGCCAGCAGCCAAGGGACTGCCTACGAGCAGTACGTC.

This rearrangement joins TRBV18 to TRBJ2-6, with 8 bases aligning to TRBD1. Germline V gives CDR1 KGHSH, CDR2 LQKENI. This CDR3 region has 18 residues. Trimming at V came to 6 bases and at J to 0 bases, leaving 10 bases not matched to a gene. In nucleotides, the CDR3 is TGTGCCAGCTCGGGAGATACAGGGGGAACCTCTGGGGCCAACGTCCTGACTTTC. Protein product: CASSGDTGGTSGANVLTF.

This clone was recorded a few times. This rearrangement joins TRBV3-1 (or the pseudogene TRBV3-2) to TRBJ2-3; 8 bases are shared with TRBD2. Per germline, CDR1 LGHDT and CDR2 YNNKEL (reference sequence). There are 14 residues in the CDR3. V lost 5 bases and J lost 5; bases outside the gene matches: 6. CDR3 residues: CASSTYGGVDTQYF. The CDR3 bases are TGTGCCAGCAGCACCTACGGGGGGGTAGATACGCAGTATTTT.

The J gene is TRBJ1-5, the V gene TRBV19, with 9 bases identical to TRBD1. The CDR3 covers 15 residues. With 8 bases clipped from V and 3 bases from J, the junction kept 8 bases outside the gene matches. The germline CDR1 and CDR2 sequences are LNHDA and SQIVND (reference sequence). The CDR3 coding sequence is TGTGCCAGTCAAAGGACAGGGGTTTCCAATCAGCCCCAGCATTTT. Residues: CASQRTGVSNQPQHF.

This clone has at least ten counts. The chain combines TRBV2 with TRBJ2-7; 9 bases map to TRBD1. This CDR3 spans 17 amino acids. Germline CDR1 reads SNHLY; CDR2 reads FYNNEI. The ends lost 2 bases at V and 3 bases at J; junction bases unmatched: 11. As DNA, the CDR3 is TGTGCCAGCAGTGAACGAAGTCCGAGACAGGGGGACTACGAGCAGTACGTC. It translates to CASSERSPRQGDYEQYV.

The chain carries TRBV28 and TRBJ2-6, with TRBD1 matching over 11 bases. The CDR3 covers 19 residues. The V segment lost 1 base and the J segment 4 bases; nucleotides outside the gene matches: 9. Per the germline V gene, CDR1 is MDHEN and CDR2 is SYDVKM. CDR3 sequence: CASSLLAGQGASGANVLTF. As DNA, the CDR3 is TGTGCCAGCAGTTTATTAGCAGGACAGGGGGCCTCAGGGGCCAACGTCCTGACTTTC.

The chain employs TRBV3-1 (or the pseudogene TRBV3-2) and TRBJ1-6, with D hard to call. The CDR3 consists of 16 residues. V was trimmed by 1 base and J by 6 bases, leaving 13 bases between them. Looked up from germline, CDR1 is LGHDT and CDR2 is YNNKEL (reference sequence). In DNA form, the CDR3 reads TGTGCCAGCAGCCAAGGGCGGGGATCGGGTAATTCACCCCTCCACTTT. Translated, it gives CASSQGRGSGNSPLHF.

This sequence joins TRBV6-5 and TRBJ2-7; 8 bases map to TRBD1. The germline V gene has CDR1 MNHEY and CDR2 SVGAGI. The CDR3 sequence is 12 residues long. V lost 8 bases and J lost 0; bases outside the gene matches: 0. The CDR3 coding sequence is TGTGCCAGCGGACAGGGCTCCTACGAGCAGTACGTC. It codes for CASGQGSYEQYV.